The present T cell receptor (beta chain) was sequenced within a study of tumor-infiltrating lymphocytes in primary liver carcinoma. Unsorted bulk tissue, about 19-32 mg of it, served as the source for co-extraction of RNA and DNA. CDR1 is SGHAT, CDR2 FQNNGV, per germline. The length of the CDR3 is 15 residues. Note on this clonotype: The junction departs from the called germline gene at one end, perhaps through a read error.

Total RNA amounting to around 450 ng was the source from which TCR beta cDNA was made with a constant-region primer. Each TCR beta library was derived from three nested multiplex PCR rounds that employed slightly modified ARM-PCR. The study ran its first two PCR rounds for roughly 9 cycles each, using TRBV1-TRBV30 forward primers and a C-beta reverse primer. TCRdb reanalysed the multiplex PCR reads using MiXCR and keeps one entry per CDR3 protein. Of more than 30,000 distinct CDR3 sequences listed, over 65% are singletons. The sequencing input was liver tumor tissue from sampling region 5. Subset denoted: tumor region T5, tumor centre. The rearrangement links TRBV11-2 to TRBJ2-1; D call uncertain. The sequence came from a man aged 35 to 55 with primary liver carcinoma and hepatitis B virus infection. The CDR3 nucleotides are TGTGCCAGAAGCTTAAGTCAGGTCCCTTACAATGAGCGGTTCTTC. The encoded protein is CARSLSQVPYNERFF.